The rows below give T cell receptor beta chains drawn from one sample of a study of blood T cell repertoires in COVID-19. Here immunoSEQ multiplex PCR was the method, and the copy in TCRdb shows in-frame clones only, minus some. The table includes hundreds of thousands of clones, approximately 90% detected once. Sequencing was done on a sample of peripheral blood. The receptors shown here come from a woman between 18 and 29 years old with acute or convalescent COVID-19. Each CDR3 is given with its conserved first and last residue. A D gene is named only where the DNA matches it firmly. Clone size is stated in some rows and not others, as once, few, many or a class when expanded.

j_call | clone_size | v_call | d_call | cdr3_aa | cdr3_nt
TRBJ2-1 | - | TRBV5-1 | TRBD2 | CASGPIAGASPYNEQFF | TGCGCCAGCGGACCTATAGCGGGGGCCTCCCCGTACAATGAGCAGTTCTTC
TRBJ1-1 | - | TRBV3-1/TRBV3-2 | - | CASSQEWTAEAFF | TGTGCCAGCAGCCAAGAATGGACAGCTGAAGCTTTCTTT
TRBJ1-6 | - | TRBV5-1 | - | CASTPATDSNSPLHF | TGCGCCAGCACCCCCGCTACCGACAGCAATTCACCCCTCCACTTT
TRBJ2-2 | - | TRBV4-2 | TRBD2 | CASSLTSGGFTGELFF | TGTGCCAGCAGCCTGACTAGCGGGGGGTTCACCGGGGAGCTGTTTTTT
TRBJ1-5 | once | TRBV5-1 | TRBD1 | CASSDGQGRNQPQHF | TGCGCCAGCAGCGACGGACAGGGACGCAATCAGCCCCAGCATTTT
TRBJ2-5 | - | TRBV6-1 | TRBD2 | CASSGAPGLADQETQYF | TGTGCCAGCAGTGGTGCACCGGGACTAGCGGACCAAGAGACCCAGTACTTC
TRBJ1-1 | - | TRBV5-1 | TRBD1 | CASSSRQGQGAFF | TGCGCCAGCAGCTCAAGACAGGGGCAAGGAGCTTTCTTT
TRBJ1-2 | - | TRBV7-2 | - | CASTPSPAGSNYGYTF | TGTGCCAGCACACCGAGCCCAGCAGGATCCAACTATGGCTACACCTTC
TRBJ2-7 | - | TRBV5-1 | - | CASSLGGPSYEQYF | TGCGCCAGCAGCTTGGGAGGTCCCTCCTACGAGCAGTACTTC
TRBJ1-2 | - | TRBV19 | - | CASSTPSAGYYGYTF | TGTGCCAGTAGTACCCCCTCGGCAGGGTACTATGGCTACACCTTC
TRBJ1-5 | - | TRBV6-4 | - | CASSEFGAGQPQHF | TGTGCCAGCAGTGAGTTTGGGGCTGGCCAGCCCCAGCATTTT
TRBJ2-1 | - | TRBV6-5 | TRBD1 | CASLGRRQGADEQFF | TGTGCCAGCCTTGGTAGGAGACAGGGGGCCGATGAGCAGTTCTTC
TRBJ1-5 | - | TRBV2 | - | CASSDGGGGQPQHF | TGTGCCAGCAGTGATGGGGGGGGCGGCCAGCCCCAGCATTTT
TRBJ2-3 | - | TRBV2 | - | CASSEEAGSLSDTQYF | TGTGCCAGCAGTGAAGAGGCGGGATCCCTGTCAGATACGCAGTATTTT
TRBJ1-1 | - | TRBV7-2 | - | CASSFLGGTEAFF | TGTGCCAGCAGCTTCCTAGGAGGTACTGAAGCTTTCTTT
TRBJ1-5 | few | TRBV7-2 | - | CASSRLQGSQPQHF | TGTGCCAGCAGCCGCCTCCAGGGGTCTCAGCCCCAGCATTTT
TRBJ2-3 | few | TRBV6-4 | - | CASSESGGAHTQYF | TGTGCCAGCAGTGAATCCGGGGGAGCCCATACGCAGTATTTT
TRBJ2-1 | - | TRBV6-5 | - | CASSYSQGWNEQFF | TGTGCCAGCAGTTACTCCCAGGGGTGGAATGAGCAGTTCTTC
TRBJ2-3 | - | TRBV19 | TRBD2 | CASSVLSGGAHTDTQYF | TGTGCCAGTAGTGTCCTAAGCGGGGGGGCCCACACAGATACGCAGTATTTT
TRBJ1-2 | - | TRBV4-1 | TRBD1 | CASSQPGQGNYGYTF | TGCGCCAGCAGCCAACCGGGACAGGGTAACTATGGCTACACCTTC
TRBJ2-7 | - | TRBV19 | - | CASSIVGQGFYEQYF | TGTGCCAGTAGTATAGTAGGCCAGGGTTTCTACGAGCAGTACTTC
TRBJ1-5 | - | TRBV4-1 | - | CASSHHRGGGNQPQHF | TGCGCCAGCAGCCACCACCGGGGAGGGGGCAATCAGCCCCAGCATTTT
TRBJ1-3 | - | TRBV2 | - | CASRRELSGNTIYF | TGTGCCAGCAGAAGGGAGCTCTCTGGAAACACCATATATTTT
TRBJ1-1 | - | TRBV24-1 | TRBD1 | CATSDSRGAFF | TGTGCCACCAGTGATTCCAGGGGGGCTTTCTTT
TRBJ2-3 | - | TRBV19 | TRBD1 | CASGRRQGMIDTQYF | TGTGCCAGTGGAAGGCGACAGGGGATGATAGATACGCAGTATTTT
TRBJ1-6 | few | TRBV11-2 | TRBD1 | CASSSWRTGLFSPLHF | TGTGCCAGCAGCTCGTGGAGGACAGGTCTTTTCTCCCCCCTCCACTTT
TRBJ2-1 | - | TRBV7-2 | TRBD2 | CASSFGGAYNEQFF | TGTGCCAGCAGCTTTGGGGGGGCCTACAATGAGCAGTTCTTC
TRBJ1-5 | - | TRBV9 | - | CASSVEAGWEPQHF | TGTGCCAGCAGCGTAGAGGCAGGGTGGGAGCCCCAGCATTTT
TRBJ1-2 | - | TRBV24-1 | TRBD1 | CATSPDRAVDDYTF | TGTGCCACCAGTCCGGACAGGGCGGTCGATGACTACACCTTC
TRBJ2-2 | - | TRBV29-1 | - | CSVERRGGTGELFF | TGCAGCGTTGAAAGGAGGGGTGGCACCGGGGAGCTGTTTTTT
TRBJ2-7 | - | TRBV4-3 | - | CASSQDRDYSYEQYF | TGCGCCAGCAGCCAAGATCGAGACTACTCCTACGAGCAGTACTTC
TRBJ2-6 | - | TRBV9 | - | CASSATIQGLGYGGANVLTF | TGTGCCAGCAGCGCCACTATTCAGGGCCTAGGATATGGTGGGGCCAACGTCCTGACTTTC
TRBJ2-7 | - | TRBV6-5 | - | CASSLRDTGYEQYF | TGTGCCAGCAGCCTCCGGGACACTGGCTACGAGCAGTACTTC
TRBJ1-2 | once | TRBV19 | - | CASSDYTNYGYTF | TGTGCCAGTAGTGACTATACTAACTATGGCTACACCTTC
TRBJ2-1 | few | TRBV12-3/TRBV12-4 | TRBD2 | CASSLGLPNEQFF | TGTGCCAGCAGTTTGGGACTACCGAATGAGCAGTTCTTC
TRBJ2-1 | - | TRBV6-2/TRBV6-3 | TRBD2 | CASSYRGGYNEQFF | TGTGCCAGCAGTTACCGGGGGGGGTACAATGAGCAGTTCTTC
TRBJ2-3 | few | TRBV6-4 | - | CASSDSPGSSTDTQYF | TGTGCCAGCAGTGACTCCCCGGGGTCTAGCACAGATACGCAGTATTTT
TRBJ2-7 | - | TRBV15 | - | CATHADRKSYEQYF | TGTGCCACTCACGCGGACAGAAAATCCTACGAGCAGTACTTC
TRBJ1-2 | - | TRBV27 | - | CASSFLGPISYGYTF | TGTGCCAGCAGTTTTCTGGGCCCAATAAGCTATGGCTACACCTTC
TRBJ2-5 | - | TRBV5-1 | TRBD2 | CASSSGLAGTATQYF | TGCGCCAGCAGCTCCGGACTAGCGGGGACAGCGACCCAGTACTTC
TRBJ2-1 | once | TRBV24-1 | - | CATGGFNNEQFF | TGTGCCACCGGCGGGTTTAACAATGAGCAGTTCTTC
TRBJ2-7 | once | TRBV5-1 | TRBD1 | CASTKNRGPTYEQYF | TGCGCCAGCACCAAGAACAGGGGGCCCACCTACGAGCAGTACTTC
TRBJ1-5 | - | TRBV7-9 | - | CASNFGGNQPQHF | TGTGCCAGCAACTTCGGTGGCAATCAGCCCCAGCATTTT